This TCR beta chain derives from a study of shared clonotypes between healthy human individuals (dated by TCRdb to between 2020 and 2021). At the level of the whole study: The cohort comprised a couple of women and a few men aged 18 to 49 years. For each donor, three plates each were used for CD4 naive and CD4 memory, two plates were used for CD8 naive, and one plate was used for CD8 memory. To estimate repertoire size and how much clonotype sharing occurs between individuals, the study deeply sequenced the blood TCR repertoires of roughly 5 healthy adults. To increase sequencing depth and limit assay-specific biases, TCR repertoire library preparation and sequencing were carried out by different laboratories using diverse techniques. Between about 0.85 and 9.5 billion PBMCs per donor were obtained by leukapheresis. Points the paper makes about the study in general: Naive subsets generally had larger estimated clonotype richness than memory subsets. Sharing across a few donors was observed for about 5% of naive CD4, over 3% of naive CD8, over 2% of memory CD4, and approximately 0.41% of memory CD8 clonotypes. Sampling was restricted to blood, and TCR repertoires in tissue are likely to differ from TCR repertoires in blood. The small number of donors limited the genetic and exposure-history diversity represented. Rarefaction of sorted-subset datasets indicated incomplete sequencing despite the large sequencing depth. Pairwise subsampling indicated that sequencing depth was expected to affect the degree of clonotype sharing among donors. Compared with non-shared clonotypes, clonotypes shared by all four sorted-subset donors had higher generation probabilities.

Using the deep immunoSEQ assay, TCR CDR3 regions were amplified from genomic DNA by multiplex PCR. Extracted genomic DNA from each cell subset was spread evenly across all wells of several immunoSEQ 96-well plates, with each plate serving as a replicate. For sorted subsets, each replicate PCR was loaded with about 0.2 ug genomic DNA, equivalent to roughly 30,000 T cell genomes. The purified libraries were quantified using a Qubit 3.0 fluorometer, sized with a Bioanalyzer 2100, and then quantified again using the KAPA Library Quantification kit. Every immunoSEQ 96-well plate was sequenced on a separate single-read 150-cycle Illumina NextSeq 550 flow cell. From the authors' description of their analysis: Because the immunoSEQ output included only junctional sequences and no quality scores, the filtering could not be the same as the filtering used for full-length reads. Sequences were annotated with PyIR, a Python wrapper for IgBLAST v1.9, using IMGT germline references to assign V/J genes and CDR3. Reads with weak V/J assignments (E-value above 1e-6), missing CDR3, stop codons, out-of-frame junctions, or ambiguous translated residues were removed. V3J clonotypes were defined as sequences sharing an identical inferred V gene, J gene, and CDR3 amino acid sequence. Percentage overlap between repertoires was calculated by dividing the number of shared unique clonotypes by the size of the smaller repertoire. Richness of each repertoire was evaluated using RTK rarefaction, the Chao1 estimator, and Recon v2.1 estimates of unobserved clonotypes. OLGA was used to compute generation probabilities for all TCRbeta clonotypes that the gDNA method yielded from four donors. In its TCRdb copy, this immuneACCESS table keeps in-frame sequences only and misses some clones. Where compared with another copy, unresolved V genes explain less than half of these, and the others have no known cause. For V, J and clone size, that table is used; D and trimming come from the DNA. This sample lists more than 1.2 million clones; 98% were detected once. The ten largest clonotypes hold under 0.45% of the sample.

This clone was detected only once. Its recognized antigen is unknown. Nothing much larger sits one base from this clone, and base qualities are not available. CDR1 ENHRY and CDR2 SYGVKD were looked up in the germline V gene. The CDR3 starts with the cysteine, ends with the phenylalanine, and has 13 residues. The kept DNA is CDR3 alone, 39 bases in frame from the first base. V and J lose 10 bases and 4 bases, and a span of 13 bases separates them. Healthy HIV-negative adults with no recently reported acute infections or vaccinations were included as donors. All donors were Caucasian adults living in Nashville, Tennessee, USA. CD4+ T cells were enriched through magnetic negative selection, after which naive cells were positively selected on CD45RA and the remaining negative fraction served as the memory subset. After blood collection by leukapheresis, PBMCs were isolated using Ficoll-Histopaque density gradient centrifugation and then cryopreserved in the vapor phase of liquid nitrogen. Analytical flow cytometry was used to check the purity and quantity of every magnetically sorted T cell population. Each sorted fraction had its genomic DNA isolated and then quantified by UV absorbance on a Nanodrop 2000c.

The sample consisted of naive CD4+ T cells sorted from blood. This specimen's cell subset or site label, interpreted: CD45RA+ positively selected. This receptor was identified in a man aged 25-40 years in good health. This sequence uses TRBV10-3 and TRBJ1-4, with the D gene not confidently named. The CDR3 here reads CATRSQDNEKLFF. The DNA sequence is given as TGTGCCACTCGAAGCCAAGATAATGAAAAACTGTTTTTT.